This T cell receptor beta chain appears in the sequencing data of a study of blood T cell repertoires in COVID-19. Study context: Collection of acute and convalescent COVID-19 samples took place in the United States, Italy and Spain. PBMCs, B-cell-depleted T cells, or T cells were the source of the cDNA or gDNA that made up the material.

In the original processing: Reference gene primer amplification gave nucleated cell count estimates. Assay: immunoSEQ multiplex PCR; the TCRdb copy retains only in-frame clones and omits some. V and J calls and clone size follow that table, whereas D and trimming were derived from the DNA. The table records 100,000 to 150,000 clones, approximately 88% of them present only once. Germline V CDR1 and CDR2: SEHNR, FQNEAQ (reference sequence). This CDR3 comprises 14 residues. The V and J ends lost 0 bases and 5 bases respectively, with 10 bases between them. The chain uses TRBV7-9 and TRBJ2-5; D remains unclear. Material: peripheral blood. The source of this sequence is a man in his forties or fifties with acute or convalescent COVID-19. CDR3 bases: TGTGCCAGCAGCTTAGCTGTGGGCCAGGAGACCCAGTACTTC. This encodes CASSLAVGQETQYF.